This T cell receptor (beta chain) was identified during a study of Tregs in tolerant kidney transplant recipients. Regarding the study as a whole: Validation in larger populations is needed because few patients were studied.

On this clone itself: Its specificity is unknown. The sequenced fragment ends 3 residues before the CDR3 boundary, so the rest is inferred from the germline J gene. This specimen includes other DNA sequences encoding the same CDR3.

V shed 6 bases and J 5 bases; nucleotides not matched to a gene: 13. The germline CDR1 and CDR2 sequences are KGHSH and LQKENI. The CDR3 runs 16 residues. Measured with immunoSEQ multiplex PCR; TCRdb has only the in-frame clones, and not every one. Here the sample table reports fewer than 40,000 clones. The sequence was collected from a human donor who received a combined kidney and bone marrow transplant. The J gene is TRBJ2-5, the V gene TRBV18, with 9 bases matching TRBD1. The specimen was CD8+ T cells from blood, collected before the transplant. The CDR3 loop reads CASSPLGTGPRETQYF. Incomplete CDR3 DNA: TGTGCCAGCTCCCCCCTCGGGACAGGGCCGAGGGAGACC. Supplemented by reference TRBV18 and TRBJ2-5, the full variable domain reads NAGVMQNPRHLVRRRGQEARLRCSPMKGHSHVYWYRQLPEEGLKFMVYLQKENIIDESGMPKERFSAEFPKEGPSILRIQQVVRGDSAAYFCASSPLGTGPRETQYFGPGTRLLVL.